This T cell receptor beta chain comes out of a study of tumor and adjacent non-tumor tissue in lung cancer. Whole-study context: Stage I to III disease affected 10 men and a handful of women aged roughly 30 to 80. General study findings and limits: Significantly higher TCR diversity was found in tumor than normal lung.

Trimming took 0 bases from V and 3 from J, leaving 17 bases between them. CDR1 is LGHNA and CDR2 is YSLEER in the germline V gene. This CDR3 comprises 18 residues. The library came from three nested PCR rounds adapted from ARM-PCR protocols. TCRdb reanalysed the multiplex PCR reads using MiXCR and keeps one entry per CDR3 protein. There are more than 85,000 distinct CDR3 sequences in the sample; 60% to 65% occur only once, and roughly 20% lies in the top ten. Concerning this clonotype itself: The target antigen is unknown.

The template was RNA from unsorted bulk tissue. More than 3 cm separated this lung sample from the edge of the tumor. This clonotype originated in a man in his sixties with non-small cell lung cancer. The sequenced material came from distant non-tumor lung tissue. The V gene is TRBV4-3, the J gene TRBJ1-4; no definite D call. The CDR3 DNA reads TGCGCCAGCAGCCAAGATCCCGTCAGGAGAAGTTCTAATGAAAAACTGTTTTTT. As protein: CASSQDPVRRSSNEKLFF.